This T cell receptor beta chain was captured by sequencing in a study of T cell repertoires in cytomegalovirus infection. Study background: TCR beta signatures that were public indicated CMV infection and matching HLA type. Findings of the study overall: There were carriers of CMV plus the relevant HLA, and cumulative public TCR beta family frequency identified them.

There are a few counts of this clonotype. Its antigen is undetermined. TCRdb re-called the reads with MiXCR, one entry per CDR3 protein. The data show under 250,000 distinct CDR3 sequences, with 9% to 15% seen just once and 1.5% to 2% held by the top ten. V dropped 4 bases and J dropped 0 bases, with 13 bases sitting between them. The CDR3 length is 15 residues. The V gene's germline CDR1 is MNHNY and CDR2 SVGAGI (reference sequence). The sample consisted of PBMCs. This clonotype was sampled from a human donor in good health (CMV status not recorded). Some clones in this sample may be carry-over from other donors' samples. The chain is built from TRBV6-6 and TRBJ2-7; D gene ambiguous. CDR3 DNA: TGTGCCAGCAGTTTCCCCCCCCCCTCCTCCTACGAGCAGTACTTC. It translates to CASSFPPPSSYEQYF.